This T cell receptor beta chain was found in a study of CD8 T cells in ankylosing spondylitis. The CDR3 is made up of 15 amino acids. CDR1 is SEHNR, CDR2 FQNEAQ, per germline (reference sequence). V lost 5 bases to trimming and J lost 1 base, with 14 bases between them. General study findings and limits: CD8+ cells made up the disease-linked clones, which were relatively rare in peripheral blood. Earlier studies detected some motif variants in reactive arthritis synovial fluid and blood. The study identified a TCR beta motif of roughly eight highly homologous variants that appeared characteristic of ankylosing spondylitis blood.

By quantitative 5'-RACE with molecular barcodes, the TCR beta libraries were made. TCRdb recomputed calls from the 5' RACE reads with MiXCR, one row per CDR3 protein. Of 200,000 to 250,000 distinct CDR3 sequences in the sample, approximately 20% are singletons; the top ten hold about two fifths. As for this clonotype: Its antigen is unknown.

The chain is built from TRBV7-9 and TRBJ2-5; D remains unclear. The clonotype was recovered from a male donor with ankylosing spondylitis. The sequenced material came from blood, either unsorted or a sorted T cell fraction (not recorded which). For the CDR3, the DNA is TGTGCCAGCAGCCCCACTGTGACCAGCCAAGAGACCCAGTACTTC. Its protein product is CASSPTVTSQETQYF.